Sequencing of this T cell receptor (beta chain) was carried out in a study of blood T cell repertoires in COVID-19. Study background: The United States, Italy and Spain provided the acute and convalescent COVID-19 samples. Nucleic acid was either cDNA or gDNA, and it came from T cells, B-cell-depleted T cells, or PBMCs.

Donors in Cohort 3 counted as recovered after two negative PCRs, clearance, or symptom resolution. Per the original methods: Reference gene primer amplification in the assay estimated nucleated cell counts. Clones were sequenced by immunoSEQ multiplex PCR, and TCRdb holds only the in-frame ones, with some missing. The V and J calls and clone size were taken over from that table, and D and trimming were inferred from the DNA. The sample carries 100,000 to 150,000 clones, 70% to 90% recorded once. The ends lost 4 bases at V and 2 bases at J; junction bases unmatched: 9. The CDR3 has 17 amino acids. Germline CDR1 is LGHNA and CDR2 is YNFKEQ.

Sequencing was performed on PBMCs or T cells enriched from blood (not recorded which). The gene calls are TRBV4-2 and TRBJ1-5; TRBD1 matches at 9 bases. This receptor was identified in a woman aged 45 to 65 who had recovered from COVID-19. The CDR3, as DNA: TGTGCCAGCAGCCTCAAAGAGGACAGGGGCGGCAATCAGCCCCAGCATTTT. Amino acid sequence: CASSLKEDRGGNQPQHF.